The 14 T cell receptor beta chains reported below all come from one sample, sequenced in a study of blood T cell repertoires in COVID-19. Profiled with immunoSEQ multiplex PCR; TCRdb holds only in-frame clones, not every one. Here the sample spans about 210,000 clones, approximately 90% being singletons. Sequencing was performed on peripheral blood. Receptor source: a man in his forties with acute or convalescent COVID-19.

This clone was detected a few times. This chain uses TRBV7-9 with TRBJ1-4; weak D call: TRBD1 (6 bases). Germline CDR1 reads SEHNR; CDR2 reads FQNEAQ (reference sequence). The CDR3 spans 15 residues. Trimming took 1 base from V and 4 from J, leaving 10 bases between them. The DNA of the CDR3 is TGTGCCAGCAGCTTAGGCTGGACAGTTAATGAAAAACTGTTTTTT. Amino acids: CASSLGWTVNEKLFF.

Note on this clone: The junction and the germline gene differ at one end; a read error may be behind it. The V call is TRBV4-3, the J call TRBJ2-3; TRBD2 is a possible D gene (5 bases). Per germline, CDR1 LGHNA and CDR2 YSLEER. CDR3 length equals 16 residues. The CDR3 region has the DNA TGCGCCAGCAGCCAAGATCGAGGGATCGGCACAGATGCGCAGTATTTT. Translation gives CASSQDRGIGTDAQYF.

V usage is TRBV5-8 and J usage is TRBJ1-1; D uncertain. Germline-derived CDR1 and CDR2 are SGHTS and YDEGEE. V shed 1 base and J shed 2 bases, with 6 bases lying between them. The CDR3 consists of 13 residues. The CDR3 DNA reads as TGTGCCAGCAGCTTGATTGGCAACACTGAAGCTTTCTTT. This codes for CASSLIGNTEAFF.

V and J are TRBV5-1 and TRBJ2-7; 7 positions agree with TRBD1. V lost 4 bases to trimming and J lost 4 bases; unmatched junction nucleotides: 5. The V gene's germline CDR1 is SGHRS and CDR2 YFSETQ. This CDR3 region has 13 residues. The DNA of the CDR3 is TGCGCCAGCAGCGCGGACAGGACTTACGAGCAGTACTTC. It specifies CASSADRTYEQYF. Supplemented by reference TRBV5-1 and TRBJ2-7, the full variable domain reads KAGVTQTPRYLIKTRGQQVTLSCSPISGHRSVSWYQQTPGQGLQFLFEYFSETQRNKGNFPGRFSGRQFSNSRSEMNVSTLELGDSALYLCASSADRTYEQYFGPGTRLTVT.

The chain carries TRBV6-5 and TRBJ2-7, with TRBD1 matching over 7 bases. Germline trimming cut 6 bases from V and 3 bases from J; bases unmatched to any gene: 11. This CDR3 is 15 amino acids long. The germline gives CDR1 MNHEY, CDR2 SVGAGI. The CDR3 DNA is TGTGCCAGCAGCCACGGGGACAGCGCCTTCTACGAGCAGTACTTC. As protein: CASSHGDSAFYEQYF.

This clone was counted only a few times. CDR3 sequence reads: CASSIKGLAGAITNTGELFF. In nucleotides, the CDR3 is TGTGCCAGTAGTATCAAGGGACTAGCGGGGGCCATCACGAACACCGGGGAGCTGTTTTTT. The chain recombines TRBV19 with TRBJ2-2; 14 bases agree with TRBD2. V dropped 3 bases and J dropped 0; count of bases not matched to a gene: 9. Looked up from germline, CDR1 is LNHDA and CDR2 is SQIVND (reference sequence). The CDR3 contains 20 residues.

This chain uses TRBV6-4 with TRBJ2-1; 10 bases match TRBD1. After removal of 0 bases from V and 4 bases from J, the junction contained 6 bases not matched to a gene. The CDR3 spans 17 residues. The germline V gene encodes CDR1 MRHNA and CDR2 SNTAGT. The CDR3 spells CASSDSFGQGGYNEQFF. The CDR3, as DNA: TGTGCCAGCAGTGACTCTTTTGGACAGGGGGGATACAATGAGCAGTTCTTC.

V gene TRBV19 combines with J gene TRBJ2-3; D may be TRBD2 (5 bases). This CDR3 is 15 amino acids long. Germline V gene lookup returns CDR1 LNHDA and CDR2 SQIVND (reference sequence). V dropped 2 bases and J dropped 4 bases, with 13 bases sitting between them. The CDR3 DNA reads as TGTGCCAGTAGTATACAGCCGTCGCGGGCAGATACGCAGTATTTT. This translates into CASSIQPSRADTQYF.

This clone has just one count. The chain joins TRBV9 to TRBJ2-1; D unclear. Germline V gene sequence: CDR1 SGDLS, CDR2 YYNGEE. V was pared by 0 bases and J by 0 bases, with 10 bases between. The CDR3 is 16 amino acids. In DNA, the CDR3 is TGTGCCAGCAGCGTAGCTTCACAGAGCTCCTACAATGAGCAGTTCTTC. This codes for CASSVASQSSYNEQFF.

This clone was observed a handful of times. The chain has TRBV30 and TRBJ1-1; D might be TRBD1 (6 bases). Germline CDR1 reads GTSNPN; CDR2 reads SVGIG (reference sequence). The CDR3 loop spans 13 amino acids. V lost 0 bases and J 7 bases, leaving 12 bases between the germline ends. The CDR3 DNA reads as TGTGCCTGGAGTGTAGGGGGGGCCGGTGAAGCTTTCTTT. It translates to CAWSVGGAGEAFF.

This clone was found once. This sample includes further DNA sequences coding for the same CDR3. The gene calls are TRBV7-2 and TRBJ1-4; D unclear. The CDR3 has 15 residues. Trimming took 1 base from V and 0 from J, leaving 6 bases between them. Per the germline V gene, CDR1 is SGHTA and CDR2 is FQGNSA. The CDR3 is CASSLVAATNEKLFF. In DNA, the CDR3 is TGTGCCAGCAGCTTAGTGGCAGCAACTAATGAAAAACTGTTTTTT.

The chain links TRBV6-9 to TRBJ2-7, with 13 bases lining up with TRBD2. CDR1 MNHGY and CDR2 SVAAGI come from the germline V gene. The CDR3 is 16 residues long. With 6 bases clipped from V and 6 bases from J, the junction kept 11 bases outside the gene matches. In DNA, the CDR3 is TGTGCCAGCAGCTATCCCTTCGGACTAGCGGGAGTCGAGCAGTACTTC. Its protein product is CASSYPFGLAGVEQYF.

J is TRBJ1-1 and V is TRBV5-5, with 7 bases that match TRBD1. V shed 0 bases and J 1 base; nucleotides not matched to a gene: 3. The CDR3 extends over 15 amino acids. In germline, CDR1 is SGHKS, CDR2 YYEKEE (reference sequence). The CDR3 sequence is CASSLAKGANTEAFF. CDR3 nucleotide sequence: TGTGCCAGCAGCTTGGCCAAGGGGGCGAACACTGAAGCTTTCTTT.

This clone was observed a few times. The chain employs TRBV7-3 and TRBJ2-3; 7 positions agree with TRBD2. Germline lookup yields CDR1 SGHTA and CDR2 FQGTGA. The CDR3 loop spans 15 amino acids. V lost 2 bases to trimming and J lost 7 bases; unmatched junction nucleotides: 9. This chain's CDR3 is CASSLGGGGLNTQYF. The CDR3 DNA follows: TGTGCCAGCAGCTTAGGTGGCGGGGGTCTTAATACGCAGTATTTT.